This T cell receptor beta chain emerged from a study of CD8+ T cells in alopecia areata. For the study at large: Tofacitinib was given for 6 to 18 months, then stopped for 6 months.

RNA extraction was followed by reverse transcription into cDNA, which acted as the sequencing template. Here immunoSEQ multiplex PCR was the method, and the copy in TCRdb shows in-frame clones only, minus some. The sample lists 140,000 to 150,000 clones, roughly three fifths seen once, with about 6% in the top ten. Obtained from alopecia areata patients were lesional scalp punch biopsies along with peripheral blood. CDR1 is ENHRY, CDR2 SYGVKD, per germline. Trimming removed 0 bases from V and 1 base from J, with 6 bases in between. This CDR3 is 14 amino acids long. The chain employs TRBV10-3 and TRBJ1-1; unclear D gene. The specimen was CD4+ T cells sorted from blood, collected at week 0. The sequence came from a human donor with alopecia areata. CDR3 protein: CAISESFANTEAFF. In DNA form, the CDR3 reads TGTGCCATCAGTGAGTCGTTTGCGAACACTGAAGCTTTCTTT.